Below, one TCR beta chain is given with its context. The antigen remains unidentified. cDNA libraries of TCR beta carried unique molecular identifiers. TCRdb itself ran the PCR reads through MiXCR, one entry per CDR3 protein. The sample records about 430,000 distinct CDR3 sequences, approximately 39% being singletons. These data belong to a study of post-analysis software for immune sequencing data. Broader study findings: Strong same-batch co-clustering of samples appeared with F measure clustering. Significantly decreased normalized Chao1 diversity was recorded for multiple sclerosis patients relative to controls.

This TCR was recovered from a girl aged 2-15 years with multiple sclerosis. Material: blood.

The CDR3 coding sequence is TGTGCCAGCAGCCTAGTATCGCGGGGGGAGTATTCGGGAGATGAAAAACTGTTTTTT. Its translation: CASSLVSRGEYSGDEKLFF. The chain joins TRBV4-2 to TRBJ1-4, with a tentative D call TRBD1 (5 bases). Trimming cost V 4 bases and J 6 bases, with 27 bases left between them. Germline CDR1 LGHNA, CDR2 YNFKEQ. CDR3 length: 19 residues.